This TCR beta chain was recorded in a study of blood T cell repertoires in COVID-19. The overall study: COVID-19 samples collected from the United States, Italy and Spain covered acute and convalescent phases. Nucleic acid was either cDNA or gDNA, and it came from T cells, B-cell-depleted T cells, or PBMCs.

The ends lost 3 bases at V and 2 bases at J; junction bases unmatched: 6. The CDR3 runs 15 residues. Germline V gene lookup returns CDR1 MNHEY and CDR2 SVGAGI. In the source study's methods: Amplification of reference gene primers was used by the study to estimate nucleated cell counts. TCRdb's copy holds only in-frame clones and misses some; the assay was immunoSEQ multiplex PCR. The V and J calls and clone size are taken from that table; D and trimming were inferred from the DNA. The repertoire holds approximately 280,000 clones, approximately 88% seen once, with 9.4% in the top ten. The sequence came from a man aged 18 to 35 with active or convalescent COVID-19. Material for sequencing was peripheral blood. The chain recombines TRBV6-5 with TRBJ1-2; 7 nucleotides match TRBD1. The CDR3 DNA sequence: TGTGCCAGCAGTTATTATCCCAGGGGGAACTATGGCTACACCTTC. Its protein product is CASSYYPRGNYGYTF.